The 13 T cell receptor beta chains below come from one sample, sequenced in a study of glioma-infiltrating T cells (dated by TCRdb to the mid-2010s). The reads were generated on an Illumina MiSeq. TCR alpha and beta CDR3 regions were amplified with the iRepertoire nested amplicon-rescue multiplex PCR (arm-PCR) platform from RNA. Using fastp at Q25 and MiXCR, TCRdb reprocessed the public reads and kept productive beta chains. Records with the same CDR3 protein are collapsed into one entry carrying the most frequent genes and DNA. Counted in this sample were approximately 400,000 distinct CDR3 sequences; 41% of them appeared once. Around 12% of the sample lies in the top ten. What was sequenced was glioma tissue, nonneoplastic brain tissue, or PBMCs (not recorded which). The receptors originated from a human donor with low-grade glioma or glioblastoma, undergoing nonglioma brain surgery, or in good health (not recorded which).

On this clonotype itself: Given the absence of the conserved phenylalanine or tryptophan at the CDR3 end, a read error is likely. V and J are TRBV7-2 and TRBJ2-7; D may match TRBD1 or TRBD2 (5 bases each). Germline V gives CDR1 SGHTA, CDR2 FQGNSA. CDR3 length: 14 residues. Trimming pared 3 bases from V and 4 bases from J, leaving 13 bases between. In DNA form, the CDR3 reads TGTGCCAGCAGCTTTAGACAGAGGGTATACGAGCAGTACCTC. As protein: CASSFRQRVYEQYL.

The rearrangement uses TRBV20-1 and TRBJ2-7; D call uncertain. The germline gives CDR1 DFQATT, CDR2 SNEGSKA (reference sequence). Trimming removed 8 bases at V and 1 base at J, with 21 bases between. The CDR3 runs to 15 residues. The CDR3 is CSSKPASGQSYEQYF. As DNA, the CDR3 is TGCAGTTCTAAACCCGCGTCGGGTCAATCCTACGAGCAGTACTTC.

Turning to this clonotype: Germline and junction disagree at one end, which may indicate a read error. This chain's CDR3 is CASSFETSWGTDTQCF. The DNA for the CDR3 is TGTGCCAGCAGCTTTGAGACCTCCTGGGGCACAGATACGCAGTGTTTT. The chain couples TRBV11-2 to TRBJ2-3; D is perhaps TRBD1 (5 bases). The germline V gene has CDR1 SGHAT and CDR2 FQNNGV. This CDR3 contains 16 residues.

This sequence joins TRBV2 and TRBJ2-2; maybe TRBD2 (6 bases). The V and J ends lost 6 bases and 4 bases respectively, with 15 bases between them. The CDR3 extends over 15 amino acids. Per germline, CDR1 SNHLY and CDR2 FYNNEI. CDR3: CASSVGGAFTGELFF. DNA for the CDR3: TGTGCCAGCAGCGTCGGCGGGGCTTTCACCGGGGAGCTGTTTTTT.

This clonotype was observed a handful of times. The rearrangement joins TRBV7-8 to TRBJ1-2, with a possible D match to TRBD1 (6 bases). V was trimmed by 1 base and J by 2 bases, leaving 14 bases between them. Germline V CDR1 and CDR2: SGHVS, FQNEAQ. This CDR3 comprises 16 residues. CDR3 region: CASSLGGTNENYGYTF. As DNA, the CDR3 is TGTGCCAGCAGCTTAGGCGGGACAAACGAAAACTATGGCTACACCTTC. Drawing the rest from reference TRBV7-8 and TRBJ1-2, the complete variable domain is GAGVSQSPRYKVAKRGQDVALRCDPISGHVSLFWYQQALGQGPEFLTYFQNEAQLDKSGLPSDRFFAERPEGSVSTLKIQRTQQEDSAVYLCASSLGGTNENYGYTFGSGTRLTVV.

The V call is TRBV2, the J call TRBJ2-1; no definite D call. The CDR3 is 13 amino acids. Germline V gene sequence: CDR1 SNHLY, CDR2 FYNNEI. The germline V and J ends were trimmed by 6 bases and 2 bases, with 8 bases remaining between them. As DNA, the CDR3 is TGTGCCAGCAGAGCGAACCCCTACAATGAGCAGTTCTTC. Its protein is CASRANPYNEQFF.

This clonotype was counted between two and nine times. The chain employs TRBV6-5 and TRBJ2-7, with a possible D match to TRBD1 (6 bases). CDR3 length: 16 amino acids. Germline CDR1 is MNHEY and CDR2 is SVGAGI. V lost 5 bases to trimming and J lost 2 bases, with 19 bases between them. The CDR3 reads CASSGTGNWATYEQYF. CDR3 sequence (DNA): TGTGCCAGCAGTGGAACAGGGAATTGGGCTACCTACGAGCAGTACTTC.

A remark on this clonotype: Likely a read error: the CDR3 ends without its conserved phenylalanine or tryptophan. The V and J genes are TRBV2 and TRBJ2-7; 9 nucleotides line up with TRBD1. Germline trimming cut 8 bases from V and 3 bases from J; bases unmatched to any gene: 2. Germline CDR1 SNHLY, CDR2 FYNNEI. The CDR3 is 12 amino acids. CDR3 DNA sequence: TGTGCCAGCCGGGACAGGGTCTACGAGCAGTACCTC. Residues: CASRDRVYEQYL.

The table lists this clonotype with many counts. The CDR3 coding sequence is TGTGCCAGCAGTTACGTCAAGAACACTGAAGCTTTCTTT. Translated: CASSYVKNTEAFF. V usage is TRBV6-2 or TRBV6-3 and J usage is TRBJ1-1, with unresolved D. The CDR3 is 13 residues long. Germline-derived CDR1 and CDR2 are MNHEY and SVGEGT. V shed 2 bases and J shed 1 base, with 5 bases lying between them.

The CDR3 nucleotides read TGCGCCAGCAGCCCGGGACAGGGGGGGACCTACGAGCAGTACTTC. It is translated as CASSPGQGGTYEQYF. The chain carries TRBV4-3 and TRBJ2-7; TRBD1 aligns across 11 bases. V dropped 4 bases and J dropped 2; count of bases not matched to a gene: 4. The germline V gene has CDR1 LGHNA and CDR2 YSLEER. This CDR3 comprises 15 residues.

For this clonotype: One junction end disagrees with the germline gene, perhaps due to a read error. The V and J genes are TRBV11-2 and TRBJ2-7; D is uncertain. The CDR3 has 14 amino acids. From germline, CDR1 is SGHAT and CDR2 FQNNGV. DNA of the CDR3: TGCGCCAGCAGCCCGCTTAAAAGATACTACGAGCAGTACTTC. Protein product: CASSPLKRYYEQYF.

This clonotype has at least ten counts. This CDR3 reads CSAPGTIQETQYF. CDR3 nucleotide sequence: TGCAGTGCGCCCGGGACTATACAAGAGACCCAGTACTTC. V and J are TRBV20-1 and TRBJ2-5, with 7 bases lining up with TRBD2. CDR1 DFQATT and CDR2 SNEGSKA come from the germline V gene (reference sequence). J was trimmed by 2 bases and V by 6 bases; bases with no gene match: 6. CDR3 size: 13 residues.

A note on this clonotype: A much larger clone lies one base from this, so it may be a read error. The V call is TRBV20-1, the J call TRBJ2-7; TRBD2 matches at 7 bases. CDR3 length: 15 amino acids. Germline V lookup: CDR1 DFQATT, CDR2 SNEGSKA (reference sequence). J lost 7 bases, V lost 4 bases, and 16 bases had no gene match. The CDR3 sequence is CSAKSREARDDEQYF. The CDR3 bases are TGCAGTGCTAAAAGCCGGGAGGCTAGGGACGATGAGCAGTACTTC.